This T cell receptor beta chain was sequenced for a study of blood T cell repertoires in COVID-19. About the study: The samples span acute and convalescent COVID-19 from the United States, Italy and Spain. The cDNA or gDNA used as material had been derived from T cells, B-cell-depleted T cells, or PBMCs.

V lost 4 bases, J lost 5 bases, and 21 bases lay in between. The CDR3 runs 16 residues. Per germline, CDR1 SGHRS and CDR2 YFSETQ. Enrolled during active infection, Seattle patients were then followed longitudinally. Source study methods: Reference gene primer amplification yielded estimated nucleated cell counts. Profiling relied on immunoSEQ multiplex PCR, and the TCRdb table lists in-frame clones only, not all of them. That table is the source of V, J and clone size, and D and trimming were worked out from the DNA. This sample has 250,000 to 350,000 clones, with around 90% found just once. Sequenced: peripheral blood. This chain joins TRBV5-1 and TRBJ1-2; D not resolved. This TCR came from a woman aged 25 to 39 with COVID-19, enrolled during active disease. CDR3 loop: CASSPIGGLSDYGYTF. CDR3 in DNA: TGCGCCAGCAGCCCGATCGGAGGACTCTCGGATTATGGCTACACCTTC.